The rows below give T cell receptor beta chains drawn from one sample of a study of blood T cell repertoires in COVID-19. The repertoire was sequenced with immunoSEQ multiplex PCR; TCRdb's copy has only in-frame clones and lacks some. The sample has hundreds of thousands of clones, just under 90% seen once; the top ten hold around 0.3%. Sequencing used peripheral blood. The receptors stem from a woman aged 18-29 years with acute or convalescent COVID-19. Both conserved end residues are part of each CDR3. The D gene is left open where the match is weak. Clone sizes are given selectively: once, few, many, or a class where the clone is expanded.

CDR3nt,CDR3aa,v_gene,j_gene,d_gene,len,abundance
TGTGCCAGCAGTTACGTAGCGGGGGACTACGAGCAGTACTTC,CASSYVAGDYEQYF,TRBV27,TRBJ2-7,TRBD2,14,-
TGTGCCAGCAGTTACAGGGCCTATGGCTACACCTTC,CASSYRAYGYTF,TRBV2,TRBJ1-2,-,12,-
TGTGCCAGTAGTATTTGGCACAGGGACCCTAGCAATCAGCCCCAGCATTTT,CASSIWHRDPSNQPQHF,TRBV19,TRBJ1-5,-,17,-
TGTGCCAGTAGTATAATGGGGAGAGGCAATCAGCCCCAGCATTTT,CASSIMGRGNQPQHF,TRBV19,TRBJ1-5,-,15,-
TGTGCCAGCAGTTTTGCGGGGGACGGGGAGACCCAGTACTTC,CASSFAGDGETQYF,TRBV27,TRBJ2-5,TRBD2,14,once
TGTGCCAGCAGCTTAGAGGCAGGGGATTCCTACGAGCAGTACTTC,CASSLEAGDSYEQYF,TRBV7-9,TRBJ2-7,-,15,-
TGCGCCAGCAGCCAAGGCCTTTCAGGGTGGCGCCCCGGGGAGCTGTTTTTT,CASSQGLSGWRPGELFF,TRBV4-3,TRBJ2-2,-,17,-
TGCGCCGAAAGAACAGGGGTATGCAATCAGCCCCAGCATTTT,CAERTGVCNQPQHF,TRBV23-1,TRBJ1-5,TRBD1,14,-
TGTGCCAGCAGCCAAGATCCACAGGGGTCTAATGAAAAACTGTTTTTT,CASSQDPQGSNEKLFF,TRBV4-2,TRBJ1-4,TRBD1,16,-
TGTGCCAGCGCTAGGAGTGGTACCGGGGAGCTGTTTTTT,CASARSGTGELFF,TRBV6-4,TRBJ2-2,-,13,few
TGTGCCAGCAGCCAAGGGGGGGGGTCTGAAGCTTTCTTT,CASSQGGGSEAFF,TRBV3-1/TRBV3-2,TRBJ1-1,-,13,-
TGTGCCAGCAGCCCCCGCGGGCAACACAATGAGCAGTTCTTC,CASSPRGQHNEQFF,TRBV7-2,TRBJ2-1,-,14,-
TGTGCTAGTGCCCATGGACATTCAAATGAAGCTTTCTTT,CASAHGHSNEAFF,TRBV12-5,TRBJ1-1,-,13,-
TGTGCCAGCAGACTTGTTCCACAGGCCTACGAGCAGTACTTC,CASRLVPQAYEQYF,TRBV7-2,TRBJ2-7,-,14,-
TGTGCCAGCGTTGACAGTCGCTATGGCTACACCTTC,CASVDSRYGYTF,TRBV6-5,TRBJ1-2,-,12,-
TGCGCCAGCAAGTTAAATCAGCGGGGGGGTGATACGCAGTATTTT,CASKLNQRGGDTQYF,TRBV4-3,TRBJ2-3,TRBD2,15,-
TGTGCCAGCAGCCCCTGGACAGATGGGGAGACCCAGTACTTC,CASSPWTDGETQYF,TRBV7-2,TRBJ2-5,-,14,once
TGTGCCTGGAGTGCACGGAGGGGAGGGTATGGCTACACCTTC,CAWSARRGGYGYTF,TRBV30,TRBJ1-2,-,14,-
TGTGCCAGCTCAACCTTGGACAGGGCACTCACTGAAGCTTTCTTT,CASSTLDRALTEAFF,TRBV18,TRBJ1-1,TRBD1,15,-
TGTGCCAGCAGCCCTTCGGGTGATCTTGAAAAACTGTTTTTT,CASSPSGDLEKLFF,TRBV5-4,TRBJ1-4,-,14,-
TGCGCCAGCAGCTTGAGATCAGGGGCAATGAACACTGAAGCTTTCTTT,CASSLRSGAMNTEAFF,TRBV5-1,TRBJ1-1,-,16,-
TGTGCCAGCAGCCCCGACCAGGGACAGACCACCGGGGAGCTGTTTTTT,CASSPDQGQTTGELFF,TRBV28,TRBJ2-2,TRBD1,16,-
TGCGCCAGCAGCCCCACGGTTCCTAGCACAGATACGCAGTATTTT,CASSPTVPSTDTQYF,TRBV4-1,TRBJ2-3,-,15,few
TGTGCCAGTAGTAATGGGGGCAACGGCAATCAGCCCCAGCATTTT,CASSNGGNGNQPQHF,TRBV19,TRBJ1-5,-,15,-
TGCGCCAGCAGCCAGACCCCTCTACGGACAGGTTATAGCAATCAGCCCCAGCATTTT,CASSQTPLRTGYSNQPQHF,TRBV4-1,TRBJ1-5,TRBD1,19,-
TGTGCCAGCAGCGCACAGGGGAACTATGGCTACACCTTC,CASSAQGNYGYTF,TRBV9,TRBJ1-2,TRBD1,13,-
TGTGCCAGCAGGAGGACAGGGGAGAATCAGCCCCAGCATTTT,CASRRTGENQPQHF,TRBV27,TRBJ1-5,TRBD1,14,-
TGTGCCACCGAAGGGAGGACTAGCGGGGTGGGAAATGAGCAGTTCTTC,CATEGRTSGVGNEQFF,TRBV24-1,TRBJ2-1,TRBD2,16,-
TGTGCCAGCAGCCAAATGGGGGCTCAGCCCCAGCATTTT,CASSQMGAQPQHF,TRBV3-1/TRBV3-2,TRBJ1-5,-,13,-
TGTGCCAGCAGTTTACGAGGGAATAATGGCTACACCTTC,CASSLRGNNGYTF,TRBV28,TRBJ1-2,-,13,-
TGTGCCAGCAGTGTTCTAGTGGGACTCTACGAGCAGTACTTC,CASSVLVGLYEQYF,TRBV2,TRBJ2-7,-,14,-
TGTGCCAGCCTACCATTGGGGGCAGTGGCAGATACGCAGTATTTT,CASLPLGAVADTQYF,TRBV25-1,TRBJ2-3,-,15,-
TGTGCCAGCAGCTTAGCGGGACTAGCGGGAGGAGGGGATACGCAGTATTTT,CASSLAGLAGGGDTQYF,TRBV7-2,TRBJ2-3,TRBD2,17,-
TGTGCCAGCAGCAAAGAGGTCTGGGCAGATCTCACAGATACGCAGTATTTT,CASSKEVWADLTDTQYF,TRBV21-1,TRBJ2-3,-,17,-
TGTGCCAGCAGCTTCTCAGGGGGCTCTGGAAACACCATATATTTT,CASSFSGGSGNTIYF,TRBV9,TRBJ1-3,TRBD1,15,-
TGTGCCAGTAGTTGGGGGCTACGGGAAGCGGAGCAGTTCTTC,CASSWGLREAEQFF,TRBV19,TRBJ2-1,-,14,-
TGTGCCAGCGGAAAACTAGCGGGGGGCTACAATGAGCAGTTCTTC,CASGKLAGGYNEQFF,TRBV6-5,TRBJ2-1,TRBD2,15,-
TGCAGCGTTGGACAGGGCCCCGGGGAGCTGTTTTTT,CSVGQGPGELFF,TRBV29-1,TRBJ2-2,TRBD1,12,-
TGTGCCAGCAGTTATTTGCCGGGACAGGGCTCCCACGAGCAGTACTTC,CASSYLPGQGSHEQYF,TRBV6-5,TRBJ2-7,TRBD1,16,-
TGTGCCAGCAGCTTACGGGGGGCCAACACCGGGGAGCTGTTTTTT,CASSLRGANTGELFF,TRBV7-2,TRBJ2-2,-,15,-
TGTGCCAGCAGTTCCTCCCCGGGACAGTATCAGCCCCAGCATTTT,CASSSSPGQYQPQHF,TRBV2,TRBJ1-5,TRBD1,15,-
TGTGCCAGCAGCTTAGCGGGGGAATCTCAAGAGACCCAGTACTTC,CASSLAGESQETQYF,TRBV13,TRBJ2-5,-,15,-
TGTGCCAGCAGTGAAACTTGGACAGGGAGGGAGACCCAGTACTTC,CASSETWTGRETQYF,TRBV27,TRBJ2-5,TRBD1,15,once
TGCGCCAGCAGCTTGGCGCAGGGGGCGCAGGGCTACACCTTC,CASSLAQGAQGYTF,TRBV5-1,TRBJ1-2,TRBD1,14,-
TGTGCCAGCAGCATTTCCGGGACAGGGGGGAATGAAGCTTTCTTT,CASSISGTGGNEAFF,TRBV6-2/TRBV6-3,TRBJ1-1,TRBD1,15,-
TGTGCCAGCAGCCCGGGGAGGCCCACAGATACGCAGTATTTT,CASSPGRPTDTQYF,TRBV27,TRBJ2-3,-,14,-
TGTGCCAGCAGCTCACTAGGGCGGGGCACAGATACGCAGTATTTT,CASSSLGRGTDTQYF,TRBV5-6,TRBJ2-3,-,15,-
TGTGCCAGCAGCCATGGGACAGGGGGCTGGGATGGCTACACCTTC,CASSHGTGGWDGYTF,TRBV9,TRBJ1-2,TRBD1,15,-